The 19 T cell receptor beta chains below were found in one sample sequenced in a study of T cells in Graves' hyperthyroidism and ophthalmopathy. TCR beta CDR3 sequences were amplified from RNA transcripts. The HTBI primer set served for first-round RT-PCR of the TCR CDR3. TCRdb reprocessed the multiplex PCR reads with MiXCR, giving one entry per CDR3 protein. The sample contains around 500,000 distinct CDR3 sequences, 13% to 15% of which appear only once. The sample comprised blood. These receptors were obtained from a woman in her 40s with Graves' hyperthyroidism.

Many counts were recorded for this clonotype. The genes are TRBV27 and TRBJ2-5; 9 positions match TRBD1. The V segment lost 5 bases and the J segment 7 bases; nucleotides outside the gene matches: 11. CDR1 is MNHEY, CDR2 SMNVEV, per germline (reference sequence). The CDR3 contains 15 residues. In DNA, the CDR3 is TGTGCCAGCAGTGCATTCCGGGACAGGGAAGGGACCCAGTACTTC. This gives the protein CASSAFRDREGTQYF.

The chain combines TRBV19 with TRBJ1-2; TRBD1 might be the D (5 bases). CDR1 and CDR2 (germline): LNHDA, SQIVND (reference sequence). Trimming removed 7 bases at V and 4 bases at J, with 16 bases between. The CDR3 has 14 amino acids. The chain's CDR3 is CASTTQGPSYGYTF. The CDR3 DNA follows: TGTGCCAGTACCACTCAGGGCCCTAGCTATGGCTACACCTTC.

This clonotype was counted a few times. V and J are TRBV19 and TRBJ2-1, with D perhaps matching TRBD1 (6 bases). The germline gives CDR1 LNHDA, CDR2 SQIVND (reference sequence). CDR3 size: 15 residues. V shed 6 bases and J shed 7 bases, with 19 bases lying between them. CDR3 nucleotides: TGTGCCAGTAGACCGGGACCCTTAGGGGGTAATGAGCAGTTCTTC. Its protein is CASRPGPLGGNEQFF.

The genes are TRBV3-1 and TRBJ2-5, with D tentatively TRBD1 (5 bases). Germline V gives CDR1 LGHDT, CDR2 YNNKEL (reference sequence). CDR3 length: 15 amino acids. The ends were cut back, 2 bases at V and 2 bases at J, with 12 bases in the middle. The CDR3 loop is CASSQRQSGQETQYF. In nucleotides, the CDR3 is TGTGCCAGCAGCCAACGACAGTCCGGGCAAGAGACCCAGTACTTC.

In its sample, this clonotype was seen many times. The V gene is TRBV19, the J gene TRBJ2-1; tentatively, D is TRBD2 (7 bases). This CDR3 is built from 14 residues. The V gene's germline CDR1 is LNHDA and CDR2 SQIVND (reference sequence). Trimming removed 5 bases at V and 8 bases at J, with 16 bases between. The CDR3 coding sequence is TGTGCCAGTAGTCCGGCGGGGGCGGTGTATGAGCAGTTCTTC. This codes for CASSPAGAVYEQFF.

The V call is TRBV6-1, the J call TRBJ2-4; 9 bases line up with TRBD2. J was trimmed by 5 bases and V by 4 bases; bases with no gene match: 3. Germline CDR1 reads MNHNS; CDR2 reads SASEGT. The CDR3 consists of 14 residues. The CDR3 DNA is TGTGCCAGCAGTGGCCTAGCGGGGCAAAACATTCAGTACTTC. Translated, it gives CASSGLAGQNIQYF.

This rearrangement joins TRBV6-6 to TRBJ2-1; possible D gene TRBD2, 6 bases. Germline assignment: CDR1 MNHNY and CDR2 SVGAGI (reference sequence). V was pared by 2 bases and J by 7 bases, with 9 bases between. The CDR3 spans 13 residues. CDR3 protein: CASSYGGANEQFF. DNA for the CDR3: TGTGCCAGCAGTTACGGAGGGGCTAATGAGCAGTTCTTC.

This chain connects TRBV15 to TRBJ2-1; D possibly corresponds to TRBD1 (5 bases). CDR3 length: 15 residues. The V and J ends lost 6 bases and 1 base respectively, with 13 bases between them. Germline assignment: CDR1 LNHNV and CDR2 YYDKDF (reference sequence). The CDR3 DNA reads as TGTGCCACCAGTTTTGGCCAGGGTTCCTACAATGAGCAGTTCTTC. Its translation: CATSFGQGSYNEQFF.

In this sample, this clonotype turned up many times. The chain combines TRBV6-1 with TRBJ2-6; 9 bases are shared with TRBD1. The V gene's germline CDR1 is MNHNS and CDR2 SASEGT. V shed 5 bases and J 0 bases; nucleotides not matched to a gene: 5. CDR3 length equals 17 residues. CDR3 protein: CASSKQGATSGANVLTF. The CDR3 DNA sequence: TGTGCCAGCAGTAAACAGGGGGCTACCTCTGGGGCCAACGTCCTGACTTTC.

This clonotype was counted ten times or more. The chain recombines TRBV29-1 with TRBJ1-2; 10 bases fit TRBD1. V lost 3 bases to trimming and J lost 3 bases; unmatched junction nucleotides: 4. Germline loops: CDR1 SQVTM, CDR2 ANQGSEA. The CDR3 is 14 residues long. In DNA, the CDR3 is TGCAGCGTTGAGGGGACAGGGGATTACTATGGCTACACCTTC. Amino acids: CSVEGTGDYYGYTF.

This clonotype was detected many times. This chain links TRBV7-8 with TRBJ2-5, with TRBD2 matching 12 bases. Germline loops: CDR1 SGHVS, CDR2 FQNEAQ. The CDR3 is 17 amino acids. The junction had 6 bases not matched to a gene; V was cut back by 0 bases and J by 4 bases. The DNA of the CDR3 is TGTGCCAGCAGCTTAGCGCCTGGGGGACTAGCGGGAGAGACCCAGTACTTC. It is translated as CASSLAPGGLAGETQYF.

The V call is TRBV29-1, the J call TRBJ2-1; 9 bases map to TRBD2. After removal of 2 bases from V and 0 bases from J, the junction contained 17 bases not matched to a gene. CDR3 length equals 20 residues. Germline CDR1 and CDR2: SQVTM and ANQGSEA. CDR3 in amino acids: CSVERASREGRRSSYNEQFF. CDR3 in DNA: TGCAGCGTTGAACGGGCCTCGCGGGAGGGCCGAAGGAGCTCCTACAATGAGCAGTTCTTC.

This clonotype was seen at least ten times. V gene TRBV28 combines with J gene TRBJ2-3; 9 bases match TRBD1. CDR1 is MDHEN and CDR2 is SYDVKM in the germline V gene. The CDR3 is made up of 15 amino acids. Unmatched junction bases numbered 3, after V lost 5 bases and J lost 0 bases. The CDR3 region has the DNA TGTGCCAGCAGTCCGGGACAGGGTAGCACAGATACGCAGTATTTT. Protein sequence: CASSPGQGSTDTQYF.

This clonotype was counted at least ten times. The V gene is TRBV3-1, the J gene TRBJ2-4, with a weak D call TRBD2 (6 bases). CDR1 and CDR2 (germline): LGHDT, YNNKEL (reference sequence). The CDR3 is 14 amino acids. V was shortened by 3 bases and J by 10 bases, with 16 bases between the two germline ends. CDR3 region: CASSQERLDGIQYF. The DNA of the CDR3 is TGTGCCAGCAGCCAGGAGAGACTAGATGGTATTCAGTACTTC. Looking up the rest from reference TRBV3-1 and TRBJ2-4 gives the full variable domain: DTAVSQTPKYLVTQMGNDKSIKCEQNLGHDTMYWYKQDSKKFLKIMFSYNNKELIINETVPNRFSPKSPDKAHLNLHINSLELGDSAVYFCASSQERLDGIQYFGAGTRLSVL.

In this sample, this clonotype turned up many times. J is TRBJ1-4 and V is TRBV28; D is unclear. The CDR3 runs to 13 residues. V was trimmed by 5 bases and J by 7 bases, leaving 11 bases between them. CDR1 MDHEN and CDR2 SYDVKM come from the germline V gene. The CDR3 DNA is TGTGCCAGCAGTAACAACGCAGGTGAAAAACTGTTTTTT. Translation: CASSNNAGEKLFF.

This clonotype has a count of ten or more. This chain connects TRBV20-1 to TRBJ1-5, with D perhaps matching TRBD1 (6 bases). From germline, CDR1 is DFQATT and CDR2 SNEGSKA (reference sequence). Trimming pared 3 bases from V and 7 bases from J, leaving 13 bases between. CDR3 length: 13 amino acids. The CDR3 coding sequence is TGCAGTGCTAGGCAAGGGGGGTGGCAGCCCCAGCATTTT. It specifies CSARQGGWQPQHF.

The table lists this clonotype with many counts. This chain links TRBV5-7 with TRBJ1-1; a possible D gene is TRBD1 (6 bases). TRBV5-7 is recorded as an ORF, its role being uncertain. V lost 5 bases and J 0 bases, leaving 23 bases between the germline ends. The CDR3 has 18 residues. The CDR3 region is CASRDPGDIGFLNTEAFF. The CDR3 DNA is TGTGCCAGCAGGGACCCCGGGGACATAGGTTTCTTGAACACTGAAGCTTTCTTT.

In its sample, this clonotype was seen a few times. The CDR3, as DNA: TGTGCCAGCAGCCAAGCGTGGGAATCTGGCGGGAGAAAAAACATTCAGTACTTC. This translates into CASSQAWESGGRKNIQYF. The chain combines TRBV4-2 with TRBJ2-4, with TRBD2 identical over 7 bases. The CDR3 runs 18 residues. CDR1 LGHNA and CDR2 YNFKEQ come from the germline V gene. V shed 1 base and J 4 bases; nucleotides not matched to a gene: 13.

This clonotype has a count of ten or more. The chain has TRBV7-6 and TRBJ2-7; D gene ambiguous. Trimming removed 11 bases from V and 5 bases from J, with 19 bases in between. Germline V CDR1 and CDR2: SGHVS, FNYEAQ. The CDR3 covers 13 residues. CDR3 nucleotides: TGTGCCGGCACGGATTCCGCGATGGACGAGCAGTACTTC. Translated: CAGTDSAMDEQYF.